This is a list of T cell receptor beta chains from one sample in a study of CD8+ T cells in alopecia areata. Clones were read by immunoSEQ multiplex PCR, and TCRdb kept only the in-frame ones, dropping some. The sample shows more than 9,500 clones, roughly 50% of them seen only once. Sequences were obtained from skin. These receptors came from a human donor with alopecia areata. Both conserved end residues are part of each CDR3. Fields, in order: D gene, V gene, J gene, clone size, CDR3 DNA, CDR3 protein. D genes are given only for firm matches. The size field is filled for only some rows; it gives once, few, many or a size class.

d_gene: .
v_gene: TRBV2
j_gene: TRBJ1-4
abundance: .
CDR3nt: TGTGCCAGCTGTGAGGTCGGCGGTGAAAAACTGTTTTTT
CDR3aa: CASCEVGGEKLFF

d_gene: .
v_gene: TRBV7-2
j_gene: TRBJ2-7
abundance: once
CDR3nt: TGTGCCAGCAGCCCCCCGGGGAGGAGCTTCTACGAGCAGTACTTC
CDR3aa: CASSPPGRSFYEQYF

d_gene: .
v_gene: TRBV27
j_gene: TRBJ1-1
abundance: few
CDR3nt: TGTGCCAGCAGTTTAGGGAGGGGCACTGAAGCTTTCTTT
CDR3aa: CASSLGRGTEAFF

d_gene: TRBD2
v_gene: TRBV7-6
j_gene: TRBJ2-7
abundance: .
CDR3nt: TGTGCCAGCAGCCAGGAGGGAGGGCCGTACGAGCAGTACTTC
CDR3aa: CASSQEGGPYEQYF

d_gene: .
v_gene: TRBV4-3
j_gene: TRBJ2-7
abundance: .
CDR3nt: TGCGCCAGCAGCCAACGCCCAGGGTCCTACGAGCAGTACTTC
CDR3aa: CASSQRPGSYEQYF

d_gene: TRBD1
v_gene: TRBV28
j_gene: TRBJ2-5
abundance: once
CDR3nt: TGTGCCAGCAGCAAACAGGGGGCCCGGGAGACCCAGTACTTC
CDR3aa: CASSKQGARETQYF

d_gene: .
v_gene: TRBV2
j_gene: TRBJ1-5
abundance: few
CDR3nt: TGTGCCAGCAGTGGGGAGAGCAATCAGCCCCAGCATTTT
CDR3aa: CASSGESNQPQHF

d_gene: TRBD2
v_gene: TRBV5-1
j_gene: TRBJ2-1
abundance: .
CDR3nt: TGCGCCAGCAGCTTAATTAGCGGGAGGGAGGGTGAGCAGTTCTTC
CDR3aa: CASSLISGREGEQFF

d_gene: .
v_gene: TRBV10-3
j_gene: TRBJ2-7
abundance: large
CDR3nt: TGTGCCATCAGACAGGGGGGGTACGAGCAGTACTTC
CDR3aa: CAIRQGGYEQYF

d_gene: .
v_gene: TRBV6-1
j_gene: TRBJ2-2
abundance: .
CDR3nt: TGTGCCAGCAGAACTGTTTTGGACACCGGGGAGCTGTTTTTT
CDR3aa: CASRTVLDTGELFF

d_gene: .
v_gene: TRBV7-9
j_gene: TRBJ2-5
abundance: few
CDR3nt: TGTGCCAGCAGCTTAGGAGACAGCGGAAAGTACTTC
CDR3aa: CASSLGDSGKYF

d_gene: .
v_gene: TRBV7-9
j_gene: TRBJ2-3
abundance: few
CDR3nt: TGTGCCAGCAGCCCCCGGGCAGGGGACACAGATACGCAGTATTTT
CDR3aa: CASSPRAGDTDTQYF

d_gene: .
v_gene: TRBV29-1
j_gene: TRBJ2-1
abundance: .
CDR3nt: TGCAGCGTTGTTTGGATCAATGAGCAGTTCTTC
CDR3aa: CSVVWINEQFF

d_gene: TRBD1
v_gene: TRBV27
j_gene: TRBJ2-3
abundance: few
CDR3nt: TGTGCCAGCAGAAGGGACAGGGGAGATACGCAGTATTTT
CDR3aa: CASRRDRGDTQYF

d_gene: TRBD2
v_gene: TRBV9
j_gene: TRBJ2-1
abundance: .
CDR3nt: TGTGCCAGCAGCTCCGGGGGGACGCGGGGGAATGAGCAGTTCTTC
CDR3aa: CASSSGGTRGNEQFF

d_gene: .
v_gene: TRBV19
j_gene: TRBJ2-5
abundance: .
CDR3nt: TGTGCCAGTAGTAACTTCCTTGGGGGGAAGTCCGACCAAGAGACCCAGTACTTC
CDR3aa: CASSNFLGGKSDQETQYF

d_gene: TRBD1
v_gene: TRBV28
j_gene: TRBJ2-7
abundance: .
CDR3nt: TGTGCCAGCAGTACTCGGGACAGGGGTTACTACGAGCAGTACTTC
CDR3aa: CASSTRDRGYYEQYF

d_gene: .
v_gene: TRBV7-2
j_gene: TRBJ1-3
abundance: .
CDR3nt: TGTGCCAGCAGCGAAAACATGCCACCTGGAAACACCATATATTTT
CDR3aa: CASSENMPPGNTIYF

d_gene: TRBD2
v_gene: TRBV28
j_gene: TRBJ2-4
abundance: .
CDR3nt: TGTGCCAGCCAGACGGGGGGCAAAAACATTCAGTACTTC
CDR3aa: CASQTGGKNIQYF

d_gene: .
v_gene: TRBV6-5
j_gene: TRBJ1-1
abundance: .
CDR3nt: TGTGCCAGCAGTTACGTGGCACAGAACACTGAAGCTTTCTTT
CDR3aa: CASSYVAQNTEAFF

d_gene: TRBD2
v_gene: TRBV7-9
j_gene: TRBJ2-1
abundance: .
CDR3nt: TGTGCCAGCAGCGCCGCCGGGACTAGCGGCTACAATGAGCAGTTCTTC
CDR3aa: CASSAAGTSGYNEQFF

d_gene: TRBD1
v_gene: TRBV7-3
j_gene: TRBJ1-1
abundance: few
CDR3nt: TGTGCCAGCAGTTTCCGAGGGGGCTACACTGAAGCTTTCTTT
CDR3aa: CASSFRGGYTEAFF

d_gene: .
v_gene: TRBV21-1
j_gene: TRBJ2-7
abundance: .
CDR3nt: TGTGCCAGCAGCAACCTCCGGGGTGGGAGGGTAGGCGAGCAGTACTTC
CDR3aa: CASSNLRGGRVGEQYF

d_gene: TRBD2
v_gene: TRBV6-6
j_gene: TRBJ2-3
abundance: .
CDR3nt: TGTGCCAGCAGCCTAACTAGCGTGGCAGATACGCAGTATTTT
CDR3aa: CASSLTSVADTQYF

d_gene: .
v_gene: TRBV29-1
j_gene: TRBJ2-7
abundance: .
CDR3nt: TGCAGCGTTACGACAGCCTACGAGCAGTACTTC
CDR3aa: CSVTTAYEQYF

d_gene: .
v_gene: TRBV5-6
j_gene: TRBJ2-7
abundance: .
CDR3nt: TGTGCCAGCAGCTTAGGGGCAGAGCAGTACTTC
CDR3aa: CASSLGAEQYF

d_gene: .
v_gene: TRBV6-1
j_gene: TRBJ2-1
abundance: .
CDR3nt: TGTGCCAGCAGTGAAAGGAACAATGAGCAGTTCTTC
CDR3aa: CASSERNNEQFF

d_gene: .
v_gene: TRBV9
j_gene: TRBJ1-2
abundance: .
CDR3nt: TGTGCCAGCAACGACATCGGCTATGGCTACACCTTC
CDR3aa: CASNDIGYGYTF

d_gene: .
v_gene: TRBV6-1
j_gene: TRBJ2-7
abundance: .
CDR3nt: TGTGCCAGCAGCCCGCGATGGACCGTCTACGAGCAGTACTTC
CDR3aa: CASSPRWTVYEQYF

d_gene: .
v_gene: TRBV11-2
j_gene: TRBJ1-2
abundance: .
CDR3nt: TGTGCCAGCAGCTTAGGGGGGTCGAACTATGGCTACACCTTC
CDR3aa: CASSLGGSNYGYTF

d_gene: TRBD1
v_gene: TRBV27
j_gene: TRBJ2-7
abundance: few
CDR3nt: TGTGCCAGCAGTTCCCGGACAGGGGGCGAGCAGTACTTC
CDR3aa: CASSSRTGGEQYF

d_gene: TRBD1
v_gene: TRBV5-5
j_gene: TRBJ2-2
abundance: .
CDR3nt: TGTGCCAGCAACTCTCGCCGGGACAGGGTAAATGGTGCGGCCGGGGAGCTGTTTTTT
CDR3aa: CASNSRRDRVNGAAGELFF

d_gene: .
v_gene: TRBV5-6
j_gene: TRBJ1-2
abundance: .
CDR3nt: TGTGCCAGCAGCCCTGGAGTCGCTCTTACCCATGGCTACACCTTC
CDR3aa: CASSPGVALTHGYTF

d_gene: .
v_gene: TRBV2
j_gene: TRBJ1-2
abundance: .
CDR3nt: TGTGCCAGCAGTGTAAAGGGTCTAGGCACCTTC
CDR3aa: CASSVKGLGTF

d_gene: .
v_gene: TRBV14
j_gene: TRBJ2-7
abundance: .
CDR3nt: TGTGCCAGCAGCCAAGATCGGGGCTCCTACGAGCAGTACTTC
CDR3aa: CASSQDRGSYEQYF

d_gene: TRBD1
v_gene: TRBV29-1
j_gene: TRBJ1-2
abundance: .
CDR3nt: TGCAGCGTTGGTCCGACAGGGGGCAACTATGGCTACACCTTC
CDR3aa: CSVGPTGGNYGYTF

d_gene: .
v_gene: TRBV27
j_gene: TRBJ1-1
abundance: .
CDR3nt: TGTGCCAGCAGTTTAAGTGTGATGAACACTGAAGCTTTCTTT
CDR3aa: CASSLSVMNTEAFF

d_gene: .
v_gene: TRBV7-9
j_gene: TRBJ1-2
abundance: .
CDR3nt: TGTGCCAGCAGGGGGGCTGGCTACACCTTC
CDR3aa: CASRGAGYTF

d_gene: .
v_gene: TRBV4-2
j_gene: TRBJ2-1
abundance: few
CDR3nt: TGTGCCAGCAGCCCCATGGGTGTTTTCTACGGTGAGCAGTTCTTC
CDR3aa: CASSPMGVFYGEQFF

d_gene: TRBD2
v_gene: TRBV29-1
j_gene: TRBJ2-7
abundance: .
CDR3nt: TGCAGCGTTGCCCGACTAGCGGGAGGGAACTACGAGCAGTACTTC
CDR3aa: CSVARLAGGNYEQYF

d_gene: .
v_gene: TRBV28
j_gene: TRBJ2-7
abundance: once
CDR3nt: TGTGCCAGCAGGGGACTGGGGGGCTACGAGCAGTACTTC
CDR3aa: CASRGLGGYEQYF

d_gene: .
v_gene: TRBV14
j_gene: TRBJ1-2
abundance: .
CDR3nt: TGTGCCAGCAGCCCTACCAAAGCCGGGGGCTACACCTTC
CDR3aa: CASSPTKAGGYTF

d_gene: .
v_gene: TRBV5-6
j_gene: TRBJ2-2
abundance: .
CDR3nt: TGTGCCAGCAGCCTCACCCCTGGGGGTTACGGGCTGTTTTTT
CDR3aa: CASSLTPGGYGLFF

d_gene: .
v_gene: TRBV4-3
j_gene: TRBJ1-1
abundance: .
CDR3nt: TGCGCCAGCAGCCAAGGACAGAACACTGAAGCTTTCTTT
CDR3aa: CASSQGQNTEAFF

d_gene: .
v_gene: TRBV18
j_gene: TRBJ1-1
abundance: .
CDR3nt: TGTGCCAGCTCTAATAACGACGGGGTCACTGAAGCTTTCTTT
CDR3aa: CASSNNDGVTEAFF

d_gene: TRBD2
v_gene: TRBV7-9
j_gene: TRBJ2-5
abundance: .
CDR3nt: TGTGCCAGCGGGTCGCCTAGCGGCGCGCAGTCGGAGACCCAGTACTTC
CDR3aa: CASGSPSGAQSETQYF

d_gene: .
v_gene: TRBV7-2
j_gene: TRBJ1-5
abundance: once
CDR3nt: TGTGCCAGCAGCGCTGGGTTCGGGGGTGAGCAGCCCCAGCATTTT
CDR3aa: CASSAGFGGEQPQHF

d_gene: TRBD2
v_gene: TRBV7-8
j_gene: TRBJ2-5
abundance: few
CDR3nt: TGTGCCAGCAGCTTAAGCGGGGGGGCGAGAGAGACCCAGTACTTC
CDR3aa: CASSLSGGARETQYF

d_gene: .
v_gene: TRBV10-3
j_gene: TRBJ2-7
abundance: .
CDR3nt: TGTGCCATCAGTGAGGGAGGGGGCCTCCACGAGCAGTACTTC
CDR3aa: CAISEGGGLHEQYF

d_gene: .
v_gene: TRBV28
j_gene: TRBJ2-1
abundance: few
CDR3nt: TGTGCCAGCAGTTTAATGGGGGGTTCAAACTACAATGAGCAGTTCTTC
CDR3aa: CASSLMGGSNYNEQFF

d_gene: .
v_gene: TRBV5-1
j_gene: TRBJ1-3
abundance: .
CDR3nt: TGCGCCAGCAGACCCATCGGACCTTTCTCTGGAAACACCATATATTTT
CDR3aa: CASRPIGPFSGNTIYF

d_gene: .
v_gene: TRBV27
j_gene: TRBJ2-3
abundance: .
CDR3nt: TGTGCCAGCAACCGAGGACAGAACACAGATACGCAGTATTTT
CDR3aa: CASNRGQNTDTQYF

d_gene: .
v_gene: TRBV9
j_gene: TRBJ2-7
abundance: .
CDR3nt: TGTGCCAGCAGCGTAGGATCAGGGGCAACCTACGAGCAGTACTTC
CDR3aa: CASSVGSGATYEQYF

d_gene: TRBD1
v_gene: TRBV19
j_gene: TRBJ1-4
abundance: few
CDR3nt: TGTGCCAGTACGGAACAGGGGATCGAAAAACTGTTTTTT
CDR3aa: CASTEQGIEKLFF